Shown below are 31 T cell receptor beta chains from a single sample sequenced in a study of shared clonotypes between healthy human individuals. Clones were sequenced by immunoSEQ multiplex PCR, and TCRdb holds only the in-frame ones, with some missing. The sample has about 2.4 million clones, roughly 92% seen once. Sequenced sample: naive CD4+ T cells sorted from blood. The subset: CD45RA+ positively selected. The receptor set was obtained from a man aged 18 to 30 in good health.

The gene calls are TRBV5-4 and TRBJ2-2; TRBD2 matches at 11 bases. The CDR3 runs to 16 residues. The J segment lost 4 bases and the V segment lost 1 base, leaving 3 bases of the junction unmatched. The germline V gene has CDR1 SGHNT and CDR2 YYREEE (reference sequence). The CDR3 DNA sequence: TGTGCCAGCAGCTTGCCGCTAGCGGGAGGCACCGGGGAGCTGTTTTTT. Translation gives CASSLPLAGGTGELFF. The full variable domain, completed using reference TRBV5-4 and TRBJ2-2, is ETGVTQSPTHLIKTRGQQVTLRCSSQSGHNTVSWYQQALGQGPQFIFQYYREEENGRGNFPPRFSGLQFPNYSSELNVNALELDDSALYLCASSLPLAGGTGELFFGEGSRLTVL.

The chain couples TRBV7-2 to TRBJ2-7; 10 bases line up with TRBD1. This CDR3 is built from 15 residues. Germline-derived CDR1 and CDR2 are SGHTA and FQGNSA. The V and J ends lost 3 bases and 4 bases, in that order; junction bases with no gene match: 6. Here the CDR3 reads CASSFRDRGLYEQYF. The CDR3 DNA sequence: TGTGCCAGCAGCTTCCGGGACAGGGGATTGTACGAGCAGTACTTC.

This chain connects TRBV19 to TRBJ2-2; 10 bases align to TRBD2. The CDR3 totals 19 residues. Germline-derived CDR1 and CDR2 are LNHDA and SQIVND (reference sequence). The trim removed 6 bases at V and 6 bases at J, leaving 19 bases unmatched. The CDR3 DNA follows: TGTGCCAGTAGCATTCCCAGGGCTAGCGGGAGACCGTCGGCCGGGGAGCTGTTTTTT. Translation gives CASSIPRASGRPSAGELFF.

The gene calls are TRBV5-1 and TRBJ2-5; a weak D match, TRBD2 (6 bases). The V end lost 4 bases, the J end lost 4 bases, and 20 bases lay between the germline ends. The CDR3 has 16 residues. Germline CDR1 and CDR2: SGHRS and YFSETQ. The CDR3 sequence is CASSVDISGGGETQYF. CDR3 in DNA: TGCGCCAGCAGCGTCGATATTAGCGGAGGTGGAGAGACCCAGTACTTC. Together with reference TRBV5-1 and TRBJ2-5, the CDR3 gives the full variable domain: KAGVTQTPRYLIKTRGQQVTLSCSPISGHRSVSWYQQTPGQGLQFLFEYFSETQRNKGNFPGRFSGRQFSNSRSEMNVSTLELGDSALYLCASSVDISGGGETQYFGPGTRLLVL.

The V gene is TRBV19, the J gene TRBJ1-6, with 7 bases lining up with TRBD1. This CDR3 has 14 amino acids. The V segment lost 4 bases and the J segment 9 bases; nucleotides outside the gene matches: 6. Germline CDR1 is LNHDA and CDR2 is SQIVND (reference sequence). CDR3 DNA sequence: TGTGCCAGTAGTAGAACAGGGGCTGGTTCACCCCTCCACTTT. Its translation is CASSRTGAGSPLHF.

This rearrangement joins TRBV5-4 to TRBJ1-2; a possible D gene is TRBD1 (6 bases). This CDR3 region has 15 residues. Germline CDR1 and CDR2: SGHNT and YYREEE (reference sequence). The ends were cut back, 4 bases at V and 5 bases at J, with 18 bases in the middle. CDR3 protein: CASSTDDRPLYGYTF. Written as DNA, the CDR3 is TGTGCCAGCAGCACCGACGACAGGCCTCTATATGGCTACACCTTC.

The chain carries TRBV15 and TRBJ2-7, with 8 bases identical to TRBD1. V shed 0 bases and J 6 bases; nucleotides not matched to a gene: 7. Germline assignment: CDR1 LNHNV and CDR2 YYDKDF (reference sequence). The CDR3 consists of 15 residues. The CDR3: CATSRDVTGVGEQYF. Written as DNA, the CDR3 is TGTGCCACCAGCAGAGATGTGACAGGGGTGGGCGAGCAGTACTTC.

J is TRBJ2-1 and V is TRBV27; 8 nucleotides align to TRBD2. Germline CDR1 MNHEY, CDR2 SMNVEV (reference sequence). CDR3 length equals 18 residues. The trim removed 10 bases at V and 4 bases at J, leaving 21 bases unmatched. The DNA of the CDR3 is TGTGCCACCAGGTTGGGGGGATTGAGAGCGGGAGCGTACAATGAGCAGTTCTTC. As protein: CATRLGGLRAGAYNEQFF.

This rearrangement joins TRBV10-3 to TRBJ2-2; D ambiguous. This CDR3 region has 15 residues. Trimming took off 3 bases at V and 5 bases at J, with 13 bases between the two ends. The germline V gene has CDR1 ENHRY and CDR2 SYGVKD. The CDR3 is CAISDKYLGTGELFF. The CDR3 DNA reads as TGTGCCATCAGTGACAAGTATTTGGGTACCGGGGAGCTGTTTTTT.

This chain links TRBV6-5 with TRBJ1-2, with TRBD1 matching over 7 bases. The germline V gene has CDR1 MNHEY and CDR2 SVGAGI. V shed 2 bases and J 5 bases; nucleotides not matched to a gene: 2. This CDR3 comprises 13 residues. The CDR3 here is CASSYKQGYGYTF. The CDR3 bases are TGTGCCAGCAGTTACAAACAGGGGTATGGCTACACCTTC.

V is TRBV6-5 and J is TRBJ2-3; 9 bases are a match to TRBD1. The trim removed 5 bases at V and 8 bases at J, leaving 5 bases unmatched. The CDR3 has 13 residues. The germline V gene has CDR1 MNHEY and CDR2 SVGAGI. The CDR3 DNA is TGTGCCAGCAGTCGGACAGGGGAAGGTACGCAGTATTTT. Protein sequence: CASSRTGEGTQYF.

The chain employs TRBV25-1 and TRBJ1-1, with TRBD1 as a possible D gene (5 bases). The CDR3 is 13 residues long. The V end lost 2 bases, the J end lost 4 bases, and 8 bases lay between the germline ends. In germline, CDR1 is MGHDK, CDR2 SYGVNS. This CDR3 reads CASSEGGGTEAFF. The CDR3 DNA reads TGTGCCAGCAGTGAAGGGGGGGGCACTGAAGCTTTCTTT.

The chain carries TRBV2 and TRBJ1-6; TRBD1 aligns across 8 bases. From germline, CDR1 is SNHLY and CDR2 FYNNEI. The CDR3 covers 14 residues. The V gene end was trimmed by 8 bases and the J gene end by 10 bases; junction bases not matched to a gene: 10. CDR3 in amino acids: CASGQGARGSPLHF. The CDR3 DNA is TGTGCCAGCGGCCAGGGGGCCCGGGGGTCACCCCTCCACTTT.

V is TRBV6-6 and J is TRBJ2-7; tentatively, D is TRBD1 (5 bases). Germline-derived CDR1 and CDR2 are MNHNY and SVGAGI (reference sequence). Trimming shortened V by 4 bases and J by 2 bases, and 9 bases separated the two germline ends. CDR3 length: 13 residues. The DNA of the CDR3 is TGTGCCAGCAGTTTACAGGAAACCTACGAGCAGTACTTC. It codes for CASSLQETYEQYF.

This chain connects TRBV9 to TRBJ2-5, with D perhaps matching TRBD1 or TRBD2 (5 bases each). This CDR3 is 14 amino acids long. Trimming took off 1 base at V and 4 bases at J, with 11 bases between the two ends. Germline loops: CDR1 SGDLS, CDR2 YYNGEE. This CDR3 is CASSVRDGAETQYF. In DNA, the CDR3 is TGTGCCAGCAGCGTACGGGACGGAGCAGAGACCCAGTACTTC.

The CDR3 sequence: CASSELTGVGETQYF. The CDR3 region has the DNA TGTGCCAGCAGTGAATTGACAGGGGTTGGAGAGACCCAGTACTTC. The chain uses TRBV6-1 and TRBJ2-5; 8 nucleotides agree with TRBD1. The length of the CDR3 is 15 residues. The V segment lost 2 bases and the J segment 4 bases; nucleotides outside the gene matches: 6. Germline V gene sequence: CDR1 MNHNS, CDR2 SASEGT.

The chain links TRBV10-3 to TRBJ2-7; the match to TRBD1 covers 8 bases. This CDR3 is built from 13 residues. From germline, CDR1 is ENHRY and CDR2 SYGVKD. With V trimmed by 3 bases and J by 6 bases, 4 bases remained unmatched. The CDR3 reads CAISEGTGGEQYF. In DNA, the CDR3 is TGTGCCATCAGTGAAGGCACAGGGGGCGAGCAGTACTTC.

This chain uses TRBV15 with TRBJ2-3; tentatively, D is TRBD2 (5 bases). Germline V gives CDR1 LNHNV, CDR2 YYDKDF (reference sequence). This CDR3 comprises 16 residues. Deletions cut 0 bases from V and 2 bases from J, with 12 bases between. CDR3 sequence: CATSRDWERNTDTQYF. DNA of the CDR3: TGTGCCACCAGCAGAGATTGGGAGCGGAACACAGATACGCAGTATTTT.

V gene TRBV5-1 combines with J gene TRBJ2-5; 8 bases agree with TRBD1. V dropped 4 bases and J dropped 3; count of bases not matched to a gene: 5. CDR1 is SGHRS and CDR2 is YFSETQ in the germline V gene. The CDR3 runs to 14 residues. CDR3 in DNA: TGCGCCAGCAGCCGAACGGGACAGGAAGAGACCCAGTACTTC. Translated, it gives CASSRTGQEETQYF.

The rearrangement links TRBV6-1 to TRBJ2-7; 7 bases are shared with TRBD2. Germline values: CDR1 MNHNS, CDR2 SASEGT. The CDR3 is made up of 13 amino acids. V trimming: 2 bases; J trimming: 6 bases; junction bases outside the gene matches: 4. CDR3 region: CASSEWGGVEQYF. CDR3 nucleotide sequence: TGTGCCAGCAGTGAATGGGGAGGGGTCGAGCAGTACTTC.

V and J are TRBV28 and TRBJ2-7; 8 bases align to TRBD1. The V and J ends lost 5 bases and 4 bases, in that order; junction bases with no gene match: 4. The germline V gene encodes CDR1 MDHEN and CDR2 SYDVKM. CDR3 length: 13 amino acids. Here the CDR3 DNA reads TGTGCCAGCAGTCCAGGGGGCGTATACGAGCAGTACTTC. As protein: CASSPGGVYEQYF.

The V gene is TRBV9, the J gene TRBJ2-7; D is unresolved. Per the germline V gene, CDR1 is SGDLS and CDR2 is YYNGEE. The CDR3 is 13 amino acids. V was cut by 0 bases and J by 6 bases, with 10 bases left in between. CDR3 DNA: TGTGCCAGCAGCGTAGGACCGATCGGCGAGCAGTACTTC. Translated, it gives CASSVGPIGEQYF.

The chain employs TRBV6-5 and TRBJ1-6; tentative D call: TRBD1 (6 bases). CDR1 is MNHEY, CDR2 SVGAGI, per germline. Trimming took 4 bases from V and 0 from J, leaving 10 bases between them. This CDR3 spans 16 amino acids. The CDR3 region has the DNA TGTGCCAGCAGTTTTACAGGGAGCTCCTATAATTCACCCCTCCACTTT. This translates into CASSFTGSSYNSPLHF.

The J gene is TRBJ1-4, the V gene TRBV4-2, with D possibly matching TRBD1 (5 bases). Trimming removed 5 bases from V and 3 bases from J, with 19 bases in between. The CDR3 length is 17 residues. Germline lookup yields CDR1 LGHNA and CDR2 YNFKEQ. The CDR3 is CASSEGLRDGANEKLFF. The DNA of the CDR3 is TGTGCCAGCAGCGAGGGACTGAGAGACGGGGCTAATGAAAAACTGTTTTTT.

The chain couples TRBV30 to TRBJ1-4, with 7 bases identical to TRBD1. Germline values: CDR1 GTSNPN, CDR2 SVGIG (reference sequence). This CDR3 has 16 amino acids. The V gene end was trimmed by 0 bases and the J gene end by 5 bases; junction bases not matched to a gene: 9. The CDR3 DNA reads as TGTGCCTGGAGTGTAAAAAGGGGACAGCGAAATGAAAAACTGTTTTTT. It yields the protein CAWSVKRGQRNEKLFF. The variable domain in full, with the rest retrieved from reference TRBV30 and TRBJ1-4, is SQTIHQWPATLVQPVGSPLSLECTVEGTSNPNLYWYRQAAGRGLQLLFYSVGIGQISSEVPQNLSASRPQDRQFILSSKKLLLSDSGFYLCAWSVKRGQRNEKLFFGSGTQLSVL.

CDR3 sequence reads: CASFRGSNTEAFF. The CDR3 region has the DNA TGTGCCAGCTTCAGGGGGTCGAACACTGAAGCTTTCTTT. This chain uses TRBV6-1 with TRBJ1-1; 7 bases align to TRBD1. The ends lost 8 bases at V and 1 base at J; junction bases unmatched: 4. Germline V CDR1 and CDR2: MNHNS, SASEGT. The CDR3 length is 13 residues.

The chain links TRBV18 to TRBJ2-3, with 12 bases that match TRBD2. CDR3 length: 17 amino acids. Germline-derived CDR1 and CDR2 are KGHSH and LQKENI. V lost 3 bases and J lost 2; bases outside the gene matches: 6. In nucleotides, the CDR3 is TGTGCCAGCTCACCCTACTGGACTAGCGGGAACACAGATACGCAGTATTTT. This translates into CASSPYWTSGNTDTQYF. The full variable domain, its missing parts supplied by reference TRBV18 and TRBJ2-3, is NAGVMQNPRHLVRRRGQEARLRCSPMKGHSHVYWYRQLPEEGLKFMVYLQKENIIDESGMPKERFSAEFPKEGPSILRIQQVVRGDSAAYFCASSPYWTSGNTDTQYFGPGTRLTVL.

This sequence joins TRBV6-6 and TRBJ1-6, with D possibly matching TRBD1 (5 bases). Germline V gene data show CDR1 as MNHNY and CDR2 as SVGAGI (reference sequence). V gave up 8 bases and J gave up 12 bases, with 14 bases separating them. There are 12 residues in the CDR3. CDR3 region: CASGDLTLPLHF. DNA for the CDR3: TGTGCCAGCGGGGACCTCACCTTACCCCTCCACTTT.

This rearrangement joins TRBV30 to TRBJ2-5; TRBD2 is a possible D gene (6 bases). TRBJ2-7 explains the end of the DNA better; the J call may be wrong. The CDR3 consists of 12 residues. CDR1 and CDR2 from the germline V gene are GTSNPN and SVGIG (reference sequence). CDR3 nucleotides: TGTGCCTGGAGCGGGACTTCCATCGAGCAGTACTTC. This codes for CAWSGTSIEQYF.

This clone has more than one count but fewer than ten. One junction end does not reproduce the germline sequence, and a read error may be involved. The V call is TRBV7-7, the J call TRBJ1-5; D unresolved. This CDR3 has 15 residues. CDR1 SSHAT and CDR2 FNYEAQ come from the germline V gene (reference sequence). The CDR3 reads CASRNQVEGNQPQHF. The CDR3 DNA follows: TGTGCTAGCAGAAATCAAGTAGAGGGCAATCAGCCCCAGCATTTT.

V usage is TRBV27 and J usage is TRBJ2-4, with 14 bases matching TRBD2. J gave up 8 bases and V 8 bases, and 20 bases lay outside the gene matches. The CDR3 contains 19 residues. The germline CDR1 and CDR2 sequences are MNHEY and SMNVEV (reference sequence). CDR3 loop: CASRPGGFGTSGRRDIQYF. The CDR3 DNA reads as TGTGCCAGCCGGCCTGGGGGCTTCGGGACTAGCGGGAGAAGAGACATTCAGTACTTC.